A selection of T cell receptor beta chains follows, all from one sample in a study of blood T cell repertoires in COVID-19. Only in-frame clones appear in the TCRdb table, and some are missing; sequencing was by immunoSEQ multiplex PCR. The repertoire holds 200,000 to 250,000 clones, with 86% as singletons. The sequencing sample was made of peripheral blood. These receptors all come from a man between 25 and 39 years old who had recovered from COVID-19. Both conserved end residues are part of each CDR3. The D gene is left open where the match is weak. A clone size is listed for some rows: how often the clone was seen (once, few, many), or a class if it is expanded.

. . TRBJ1-2 TRBV7-8 TGTGCCAGCAGCTTAATGGAAAACAGGAACTATGGCTACACCTTC CASSLMENRNYGYTF
TRBD1 few TRBJ2-3 TRBV7-2 TGTGCCAGCAGACCGACAGGGGGCGCAGATACGCAGTATTTT CASRPTGGADTQYF
TRBD1 . TRBJ2-7 TRBV27 TGTGCCAGCTCAACCGGGGACAGTCCCTACGAGCAGTACTTC CASSTGDSPYEQYF
TRBD2 . TRBJ2-7 TRBV19 TGTGCCAGTAGTAGGGGGGGTACCGAGCAGTACTTC CASSRGGTEQYF
TRBD1 . TRBJ2-5 TRBV18 TGTGCCAGCTCGGGGACAGGTCAAGAGACCCAGTACTTC CASSGTGQETQYF
. . TRBJ1-2 TRBV10-1 TGCGCCAGCAGCCCCTCCGTCCTTAACTATGGCTACACCTTC CASSPSVLNYGYTF
TRBD1 . TRBJ2-7 TRBV3-1/TRBV3-2 TGTGCCAGCAGCCTGCCCGGGACAGGGCTGTACGAGCAGTACTTC CASSLPGTGLYEQYF
TRBD2 . TRBJ2-7 TRBV30 TGTGCCTGGAGTGTCCCCGTTGGGACTAGCATTTACGAGCAGTACTTC CAWSVPVGTSIYEQYF
TRBD1 . TRBJ1-4 TRBV19 TGTGCCAGTCATTGGGGGACAGGGGGATTTGAAAAACTGTTTTTT CASHWGTGGFEKLFF
TRBD1 . TRBJ1-1 TRBV5-1 TGCGCCAGCAGCTTCGAGGACAGGATGAACACTGAAGCTTTCTTT CASSFEDRMNTEAFF